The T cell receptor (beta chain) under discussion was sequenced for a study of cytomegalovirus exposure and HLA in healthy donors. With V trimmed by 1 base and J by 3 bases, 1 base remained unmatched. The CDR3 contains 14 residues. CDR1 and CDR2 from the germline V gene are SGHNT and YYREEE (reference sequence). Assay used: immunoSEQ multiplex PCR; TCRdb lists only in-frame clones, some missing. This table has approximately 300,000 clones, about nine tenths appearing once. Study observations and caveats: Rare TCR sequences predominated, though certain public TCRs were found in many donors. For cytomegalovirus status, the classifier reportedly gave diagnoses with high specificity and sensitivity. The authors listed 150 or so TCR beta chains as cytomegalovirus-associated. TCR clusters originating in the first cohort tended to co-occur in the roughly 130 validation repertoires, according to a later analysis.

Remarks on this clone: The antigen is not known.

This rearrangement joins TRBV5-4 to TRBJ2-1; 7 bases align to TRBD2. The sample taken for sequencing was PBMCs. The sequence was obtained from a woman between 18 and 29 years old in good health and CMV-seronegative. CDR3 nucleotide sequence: TGTGCCAGCAGCTTGCAGCGGGACTACAATGAGCAGTTCTTC. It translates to CASSLQRDYNEQFF.